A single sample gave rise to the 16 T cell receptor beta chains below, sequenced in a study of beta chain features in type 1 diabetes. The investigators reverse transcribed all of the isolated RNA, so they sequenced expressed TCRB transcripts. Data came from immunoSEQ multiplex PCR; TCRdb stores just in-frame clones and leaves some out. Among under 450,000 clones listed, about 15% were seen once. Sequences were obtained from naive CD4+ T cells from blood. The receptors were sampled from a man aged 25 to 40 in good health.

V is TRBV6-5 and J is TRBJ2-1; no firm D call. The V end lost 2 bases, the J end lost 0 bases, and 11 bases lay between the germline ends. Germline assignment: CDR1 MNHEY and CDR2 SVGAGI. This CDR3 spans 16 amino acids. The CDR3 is CASSYLVASSYNEQFF. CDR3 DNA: TGTGCCAGCAGTTACCTGGTGGCGAGCTCCTACAATGAGCAGTTCTTC.

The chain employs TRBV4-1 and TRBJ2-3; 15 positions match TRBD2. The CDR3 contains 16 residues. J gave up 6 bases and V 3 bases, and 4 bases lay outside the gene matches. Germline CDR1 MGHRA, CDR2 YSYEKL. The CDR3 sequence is CASSQGLAGGPDTQYF. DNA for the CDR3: TGCGCCAGCAGCCAGGGACTAGCGGGAGGCCCGGATACGCAGTATTTT.

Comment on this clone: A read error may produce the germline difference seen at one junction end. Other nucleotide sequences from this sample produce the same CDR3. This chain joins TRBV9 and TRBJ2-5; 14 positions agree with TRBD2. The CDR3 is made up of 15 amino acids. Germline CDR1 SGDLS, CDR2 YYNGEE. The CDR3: CASSLGLAGVETQYF. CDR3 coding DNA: TGTGCCAGCAGTTTGGGACTAGCGGGAGTAGAGACTCAGTACTTC.

The CDR3 DNA reads as TGTGCCAGCAGCGCCCGGACACGGGGGGAGACCCAGTACTTC. It yields the protein CASSARTRGETQYF. V and J are TRBV7-9 and TRBJ2-5, with D perhaps TRBD2 (6 bases). This CDR3 has 14 amino acids. Germline CDR1 and CDR2: SEHNR and FQNEAQ (reference sequence). Trimming left V 5 bases short and J 5 bases short, with 15 bases between.

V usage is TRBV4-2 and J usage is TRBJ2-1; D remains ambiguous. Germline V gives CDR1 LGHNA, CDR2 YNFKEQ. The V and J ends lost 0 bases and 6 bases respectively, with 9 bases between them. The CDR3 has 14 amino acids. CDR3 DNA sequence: TGTGCCAGCAGCCAAGATACACCCCGCAATGAGCAGTTCTTC. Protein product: CASSQDTPRNEQFF.

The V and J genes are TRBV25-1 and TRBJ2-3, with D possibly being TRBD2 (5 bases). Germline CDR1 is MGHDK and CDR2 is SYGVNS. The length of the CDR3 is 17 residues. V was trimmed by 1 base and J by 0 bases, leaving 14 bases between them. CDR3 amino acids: CASSEFHRTGSTDTQYF. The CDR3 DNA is TGTGCCAGCAGTGAATTTCATCGGACTGGTAGCACAGATACGCAGTATTTT.

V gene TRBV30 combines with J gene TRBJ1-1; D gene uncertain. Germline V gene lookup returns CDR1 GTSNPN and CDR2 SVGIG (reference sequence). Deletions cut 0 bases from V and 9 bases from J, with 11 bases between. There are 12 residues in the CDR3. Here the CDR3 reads CAWSVPEEKAFF. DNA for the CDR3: TGTGCCTGGAGTGTACCGGAGGAGAAAGCTTTCTTT.

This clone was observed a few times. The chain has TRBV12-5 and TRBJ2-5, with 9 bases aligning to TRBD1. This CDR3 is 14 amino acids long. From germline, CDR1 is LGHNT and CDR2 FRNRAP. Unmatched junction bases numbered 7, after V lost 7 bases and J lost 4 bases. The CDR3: CASVRTGGGETQYF. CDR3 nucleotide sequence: TGTGCTAGTGTCCGCACAGGGGGCGGAGAGACCCAGTACTTC.

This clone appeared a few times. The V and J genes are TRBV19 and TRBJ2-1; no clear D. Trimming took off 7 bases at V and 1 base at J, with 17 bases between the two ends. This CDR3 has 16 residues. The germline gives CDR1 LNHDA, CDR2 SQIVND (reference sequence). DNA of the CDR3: TGTGCCAGTACCCCCCGGGCGACAAGTTCCTACAATGAGCAGTTCTTC. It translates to CASTPRATSSYNEQFF.

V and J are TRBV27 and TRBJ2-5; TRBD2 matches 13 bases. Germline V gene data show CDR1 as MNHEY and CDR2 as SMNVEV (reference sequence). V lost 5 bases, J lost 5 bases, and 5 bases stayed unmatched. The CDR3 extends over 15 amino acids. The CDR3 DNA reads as TGTGCCAGCAGTCCAAGGACTAGCGGGGGTGAGACCCAGTACTTC. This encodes CASSPRTSGGETQYF.

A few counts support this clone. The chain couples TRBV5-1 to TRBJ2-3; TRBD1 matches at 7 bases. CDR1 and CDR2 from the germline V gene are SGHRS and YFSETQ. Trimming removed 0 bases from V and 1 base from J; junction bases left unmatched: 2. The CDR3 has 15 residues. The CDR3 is CASSLEQGRTDTQYF. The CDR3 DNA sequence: TGCGCCAGCAGCTTGGAACAGGGGCGCACAGATACGCAGTATTTT.

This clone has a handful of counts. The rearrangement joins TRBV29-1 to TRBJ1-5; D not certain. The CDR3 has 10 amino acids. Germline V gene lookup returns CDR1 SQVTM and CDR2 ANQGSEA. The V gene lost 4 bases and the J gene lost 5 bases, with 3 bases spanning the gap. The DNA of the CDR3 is TGCAGCGTTGGGGATCAGCCCCAGCATTTT. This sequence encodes CSVGDQPQHF.

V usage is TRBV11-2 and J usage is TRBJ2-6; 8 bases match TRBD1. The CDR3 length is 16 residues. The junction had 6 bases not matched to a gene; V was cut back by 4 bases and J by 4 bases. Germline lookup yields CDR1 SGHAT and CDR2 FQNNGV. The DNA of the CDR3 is TGTGCCAGCAGCTCGCCCAGGGGGCCAGGGGCCAACGTCCTGACTTTC. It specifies CASSSPRGPGANVLTF. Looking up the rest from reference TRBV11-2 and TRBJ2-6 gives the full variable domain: EAGVAQSPRYKIIEKRQSVAFWCNPISGHATLYWYQQILGQGPKLLIQFQNNGVVDDSQLPKDRFSAERLKGVDSTLKIQPAKLEDSAVYLCASSSPRGPGANVLTFGAGSRLTVL.

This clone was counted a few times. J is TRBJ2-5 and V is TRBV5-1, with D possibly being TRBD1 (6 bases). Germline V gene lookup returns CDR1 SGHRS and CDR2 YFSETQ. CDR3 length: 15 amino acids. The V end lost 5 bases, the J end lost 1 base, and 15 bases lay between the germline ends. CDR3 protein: CASRMQAGVQETQYF. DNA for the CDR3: TGCGCCAGCAGAATGCAAGCAGGGGTCCAAGAGACCCAGTACTTC.

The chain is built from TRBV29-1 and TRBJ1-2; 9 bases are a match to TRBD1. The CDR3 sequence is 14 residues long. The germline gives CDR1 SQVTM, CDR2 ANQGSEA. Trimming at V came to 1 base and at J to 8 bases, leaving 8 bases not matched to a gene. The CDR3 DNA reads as TGCAGCGTTGAAGGGTTAACAGGGGGCGAGGGCTACACCTTC. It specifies CSVEGLTGGEGYTF. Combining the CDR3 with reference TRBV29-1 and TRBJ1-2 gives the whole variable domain SAVISQKPSRDICQRGTSLTIQCQVDSQVTMMFWYRQQPGQSLTLIATANQGSEATYESGFVIDKFPISRPNLTFSTLTVSNMSPEDSSIYLCSVEGLTGGEGYTFGSGTRLTVV.

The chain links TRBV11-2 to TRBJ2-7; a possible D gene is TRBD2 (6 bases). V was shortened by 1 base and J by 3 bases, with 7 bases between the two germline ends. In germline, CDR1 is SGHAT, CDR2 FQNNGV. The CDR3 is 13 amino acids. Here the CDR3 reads CASSLVGSYEQYV. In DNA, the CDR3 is TGTGCCAGCAGCTTAGTCGGGAGCTACGAGCAGTACGTC.